These 5 T cell receptor beta chains share one sample of origin, sequenced in a study of cytomegalovirus exposure and HLA in healthy donors. Generated by immunoSEQ multiplex PCR, the TCRdb table keeps only in-frame clones and is missing some. Of some 110,000 clones listed, approximately 88% are singletons. The specimen was PBMCs. The origin of the receptors is a man in his late teens or twenties in good health and CMV-seronegative.

The chain joins TRBV19 to TRBJ1-2, with D maybe TRBD1 (6 bases). The CDR3 extends over 14 amino acids. From germline, CDR1 is LNHDA and CDR2 SQIVND (reference sequence). V lost 6 bases, J lost 3 bases, and 14 bases lay in between. The CDR3 here is CASSSPQGDYGYTF. The CDR3 DNA reads as TGTGCCAGTAGCAGCCCACAGGGAGACTATGGCTACACCTTC. The whole variable domain, filled in from reference TRBV19 and TRBJ1-2, reads DGGITQSPKYLFRKEGQNVTLSCEQNLNHDAMYWYRQDPGQGLRLIYYSQIVNDFQKGDIAEGYSVSREKKESFPLTVTSAQKNPTAFYLCASSSPQGDYGYTFGSGTRLTVV.

The J gene is TRBJ1-2, the V gene TRBV2, with no clear D. V was clipped by 3 bases and J by 1 base, with 9 bases between them. The CDR3 is made up of 14 amino acids. CDR1 and CDR2 (germline): SNHLY, FYNNEI. CDR3 DNA sequence: TGTGCCAGCAGTGATCTAGTATATAACTATGGCTACACCTTC. As protein: CASSDLVYNYGYTF. Full variable domain (remainder filled in from reference TRBV2 and TRBJ1-2): EPEVTQTPSHQVTQMGQEVILRCVPISNHLYFYWYRQILGQKVEFLVSFYNNEISEKSEIFDDQFSVERPDGSNFTLKIRSTKLEDSAMYFCASSDLVYNYGYTFGSGTRLTVV.

The chain couples TRBV10-3 to TRBJ2-5; D unclear. V dropped 9 bases and J dropped 3 bases, with 11 bases sitting between them. The CDR3 covers 12 residues. CDR1 ENHRY and CDR2 SYGVKD come from the germline V gene. Written as DNA, the CDR3 is TGTGCCATAGGAGAGGCAGAAGAGACCCAGTACTTC. This gives the protein CAIGEAEETQYF.

The chain is built from TRBV28 and TRBJ1-1; no reliable D call. V lost 9 bases and J lost 5, with 13 bases in between. The germline gives CDR1 MDHEN, CDR2 SYDVKM. CDR3 length: 12 amino acids. CDR3 residues: CASRGSKTEAFF. The DNA of the CDR3 is TGTGCCAGTCGCGGGTCAAAGACTGAAGCTTTCTTT.

The chain joins TRBV4-3 to TRBJ1-2, with D unclear. The germline gives CDR1 LGHNA, CDR2 YSLEER. The CDR3 has 16 residues. V shed 0 bases and J shed 0 bases, with 11 bases lying between them. CDR3 sequence: CASSQDFRSSNYGYTF. In DNA, the CDR3 is TGCGCCAGCAGCCAAGATTTTAGGAGTTCTAACTATGGCTACACCTTC.